The sequence of this TCR beta chain was determined in a study of OX40 agonist ivuxolimab in advanced cancers. Study-wide background: Dose-escalation subjects each had hepatocellular carcinoma, melanoma, renal cell or head and neck cancer. Study-level results: No determination was made of the antigen specificity of the expanded peripheral T cells. Partial responders at 0.1-3.0 mg/kg had among the lowest clonal expansion.

V shed 3 bases and J 7 bases; nucleotides not matched to a gene: 10. The CDR3 has 15 amino acids. CDR1 and CDR2 from the germline V gene are SNHLY and FYNNEI. This clone has more than one count but fewer than ten. What it binds is not known. Sequencing used immunoSEQ multiplex PCR; TCRdb keeps in-frame clones, though not all of them. The sample has about 80,000 clones, 70% to 90% seen once; the top ten hold less than 2%. The TCR was taken from an adult with an advanced solid tumor such as melanoma, head and neck, liver or kidney cancer. Specimen: CD4+ or CD8+ T cells sorted from blood, collected in a trial of the OX40 agonist ivuxolimab. This chain uses TRBV2 with TRBJ1-2; 8 positions agree with TRBD1. The CDR3: CASSEGRGQAGGYTF. The CDR3 coding sequence is TGTGCCAGCAGTGAGGGAAGGGGACAGGCGGGTGGCTACACCTTC.